The entry below gives a single T cell receptor (beta chain) sequence along with its context. This CDR3 has 15 residues. Germline CDR1 and CDR2: SGDLS and YYNGEE. With 0 bases clipped from V and 5 bases from J, the junction kept 3 bases outside the gene matches. These data belong to a study of control samples from healthy donors and cancer patients. TCRdb's copy holds only in-frame clones and misses some; the assay was immunoSEQ multiplex PCR. The sample records roughly 55,000 clones, about 96% being singletons. The chain couples TRBV9 to TRBJ2-1, with TRBD2 identical over 9 bases. The specimen was blood. The receptor's source is a woman between 18 and 30 years old in good health. The CDR3 region is CASSVAQRGDNEQFF. CDR3 nucleotides: TGTGCCAGCAGCGTAGCCCAGCGGGGGGACAATGAGCAGTTCTTC.